This TCR beta chain was identified during a study of shared clonotypes between healthy human individuals. The deep-level immunoSEQ assay was used. The DNA input per sorted-subset replicate PCR was approximately 210 ng, corresponding to roughly 30,000 T cell genomes. The method was immunoSEQ multiplex PCR; TCRdb's version includes in-frame clones alone and lacks a portion of them. The repertoire has under 150,000 clones, around 66% of them found once; the top ten carry 20% to 25%. This CDR3 comprises 18 residues. The germline V gene encodes CDR1 MDHEN and CDR2 SYDVKM. Trimming cost V 5 bases and J 1 base; bases outside gene matches: 12.

The chain recombines TRBV28 with TRBJ2-3, with TRBD2 matching 10 bases. The clonotype was recovered from a woman aged 30 to 39 in good health. The sample was memory CD8+ T cells sorted from blood. Regarding subset: CD45RO+ cells pooled with CCR7-negative TemRA cells. The DNA of the CDR3 is TGTGCCAGCAGTAACCTAGCGGGAGTCAGTAGGGGCACAGATACGCAGTATTTT. This gives the protein CASSNLAGVSRGTDTQYF.